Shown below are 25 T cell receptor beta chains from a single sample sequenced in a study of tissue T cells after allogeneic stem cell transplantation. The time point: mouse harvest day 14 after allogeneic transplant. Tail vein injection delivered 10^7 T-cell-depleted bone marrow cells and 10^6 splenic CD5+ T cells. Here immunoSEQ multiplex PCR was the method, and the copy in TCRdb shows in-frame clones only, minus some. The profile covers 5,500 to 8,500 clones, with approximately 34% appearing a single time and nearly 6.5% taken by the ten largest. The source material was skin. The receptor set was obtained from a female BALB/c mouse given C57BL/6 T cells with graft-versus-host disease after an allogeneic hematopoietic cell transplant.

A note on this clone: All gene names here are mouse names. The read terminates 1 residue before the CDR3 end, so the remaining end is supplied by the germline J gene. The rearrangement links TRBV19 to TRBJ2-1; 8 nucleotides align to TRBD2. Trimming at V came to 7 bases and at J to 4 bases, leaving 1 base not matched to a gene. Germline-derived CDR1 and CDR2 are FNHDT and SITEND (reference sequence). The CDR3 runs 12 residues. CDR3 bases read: TGTGCCAGCGTGGGGGGGTATGCTGAGCAGTTC. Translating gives CASVGGYAEQF. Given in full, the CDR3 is CASVGGYAEQFF.

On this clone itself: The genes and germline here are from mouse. CDR3 DNA (partial): TGTGCCAGCGGTGATGAGGGGGCGCGAAACACCTTGTAC. Amino acid sequence: CASGDEGARNTLY. The whole CDR3 is CASGDEGARNTLYF. The rearrangement joins TRBV13-2 to TRBJ2-4, with D possibly matching TRBD1 (7 bases). Coverage ceases 1 residue before the CDR3 finishes, and the germline J gene fills in the end. Germline V gene lookup returns CDR1 NNHNN and CDR2 SYGAGS (reference sequence). V was clipped by 0 bases and J by 5 bases, with 10 bases between them. The CDR3 spans 14 residues.

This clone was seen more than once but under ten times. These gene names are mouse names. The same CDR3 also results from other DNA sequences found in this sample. This chain's CDR3 is CASRRGQTEVFF. The sequenced CDR3 bases are TGTGCCAGCAGGAGGGGACAAACAGAAGTCTTC. The V call is TRBV26, the J call TRBJ1-1; the D gene is possibly TRBD1 (6 bases). The read falls 1 residue short of the CDR3 end, and the missing part is taken from the germline J gene. V lost 6 bases to trimming and J lost 5 bases, with 10 bases between them. Germline V lookup: CDR1 KGHPV, CDR2 FQNQEV (reference sequence). The CDR3 has 12 residues.

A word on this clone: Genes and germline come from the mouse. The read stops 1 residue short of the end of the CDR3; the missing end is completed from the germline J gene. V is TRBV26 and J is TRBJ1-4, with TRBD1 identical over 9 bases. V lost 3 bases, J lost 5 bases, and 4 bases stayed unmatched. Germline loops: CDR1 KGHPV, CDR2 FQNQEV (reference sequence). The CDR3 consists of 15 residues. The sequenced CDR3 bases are TGTGCCAGCAGTCTCGGGACAGGGATAAACGAAAGATTATTT. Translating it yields CASSLGTGINERLF. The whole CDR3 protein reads CASSLGTGINERLFF.

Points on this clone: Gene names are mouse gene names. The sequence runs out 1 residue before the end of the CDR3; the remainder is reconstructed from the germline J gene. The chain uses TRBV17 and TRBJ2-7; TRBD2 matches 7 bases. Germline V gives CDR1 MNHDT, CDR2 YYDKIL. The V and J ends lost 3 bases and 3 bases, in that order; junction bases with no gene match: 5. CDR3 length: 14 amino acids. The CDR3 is CASSSILGDYEQYF. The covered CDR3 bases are TGTGCTAGCAGTAGTATCCTGGGGGACTATGAACAGTAC.

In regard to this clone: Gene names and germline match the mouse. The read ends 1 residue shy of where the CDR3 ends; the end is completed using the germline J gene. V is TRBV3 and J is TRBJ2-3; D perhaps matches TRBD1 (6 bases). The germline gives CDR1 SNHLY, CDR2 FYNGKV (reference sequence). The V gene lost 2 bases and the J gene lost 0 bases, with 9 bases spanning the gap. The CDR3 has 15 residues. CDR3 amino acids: CASSLNRASAETLYF. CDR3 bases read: TGTGCCAGCAGCTTAAACAGGGCTAGTGCAGAAACGCTGTAT.

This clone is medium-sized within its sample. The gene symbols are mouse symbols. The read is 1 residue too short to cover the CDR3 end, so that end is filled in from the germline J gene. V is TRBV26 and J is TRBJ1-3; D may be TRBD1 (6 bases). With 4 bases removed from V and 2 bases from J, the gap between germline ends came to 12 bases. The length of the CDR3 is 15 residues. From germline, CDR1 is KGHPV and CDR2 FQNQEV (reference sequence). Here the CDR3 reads CASSPTGSAGNTLYF. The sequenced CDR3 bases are TGTGCCAGCAGTCCCACAGGGTCAGCTGGAAATACGCTCTAT.

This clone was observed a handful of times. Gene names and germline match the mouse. The CDR3 protein is CASSLDAEQFF. The CDR3 DNA, read in part, is TGTGCAAGCAGCTTAGATGCTGAGCAGTTC. The chain joins TRBV16 to TRBJ2-1; no reliable D call. The sequenced fragment ends 1 residue before the CDR3 boundary, so the rest is inferred from the germline J gene. Germline V gives CDR1 SGHSA, CDR2 FRNQAP. Deletions cut 0 bases from V and 6 bases from J, with 0 bases between. This CDR3 comprises 11 residues.

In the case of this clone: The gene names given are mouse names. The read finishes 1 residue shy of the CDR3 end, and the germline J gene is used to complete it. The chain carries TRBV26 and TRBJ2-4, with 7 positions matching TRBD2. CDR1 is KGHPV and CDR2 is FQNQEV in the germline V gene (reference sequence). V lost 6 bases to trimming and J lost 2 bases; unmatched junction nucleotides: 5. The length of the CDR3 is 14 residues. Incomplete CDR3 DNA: TGTGCCAGCAGCGGTGACTGGGTTCAAAACACCTTGTAC. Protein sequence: CASSGDWVQNTLY. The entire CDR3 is CASSGDWVQNTLYF. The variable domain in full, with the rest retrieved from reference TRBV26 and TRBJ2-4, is NSKVIQTPRYLVKGQGQKAKMRCIPEKGHPVVFWYQQNKNNEFKFLINFQNQEVLQQIDMTEKRFSAECPSNSPCSLEIQSSEAGDSALYLCASSGDWVQNTLYFGAGTRLSVL.

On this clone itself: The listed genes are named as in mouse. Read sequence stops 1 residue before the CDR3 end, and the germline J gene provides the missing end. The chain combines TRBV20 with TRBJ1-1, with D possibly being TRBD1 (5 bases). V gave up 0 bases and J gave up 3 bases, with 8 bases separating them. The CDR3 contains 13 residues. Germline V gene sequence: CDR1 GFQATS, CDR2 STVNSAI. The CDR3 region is CGARDQGHTEVFF. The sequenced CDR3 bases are TGTGGTGCTAGGGACCAGGGCCACACAGAAGTCTTC.

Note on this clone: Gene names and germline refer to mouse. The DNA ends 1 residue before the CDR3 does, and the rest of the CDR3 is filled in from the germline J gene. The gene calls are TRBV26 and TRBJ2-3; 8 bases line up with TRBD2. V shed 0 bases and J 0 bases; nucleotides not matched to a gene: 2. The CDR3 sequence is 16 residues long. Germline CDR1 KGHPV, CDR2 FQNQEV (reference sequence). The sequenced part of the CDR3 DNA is TGTGCCAGCAGTCTGTCCTGGGGGGCTAGTGCAGAAACGCTGTAT. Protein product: CASSLSWGASAETLY. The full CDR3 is CASSLSWGASAETLYF.

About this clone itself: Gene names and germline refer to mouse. CDR3 residues: CAWSLTNSDYTF. The CDR3 DNA, read in part, is TGTGCCTGGAGTCTGACAAACTCCGACTACACC. The V call is TRBV31, the J call TRBJ1-2; unclear D gene. From the germline J gene comes the end of the CDR3, since the read stops 1 residue before it. Germline CDR1 reads GKSSPN; CDR2 reads SITVG. Trimming removed 0 bases at V and 0 bases at J, with 2 bases between. The CDR3 is made up of 12 amino acids.

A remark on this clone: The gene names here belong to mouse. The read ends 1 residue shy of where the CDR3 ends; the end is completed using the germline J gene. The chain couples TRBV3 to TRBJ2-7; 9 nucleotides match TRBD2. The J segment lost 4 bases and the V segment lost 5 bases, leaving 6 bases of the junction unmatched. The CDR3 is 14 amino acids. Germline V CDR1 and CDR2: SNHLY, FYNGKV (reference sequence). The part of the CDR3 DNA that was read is TGTGCCAGCAGCCCCTCGACTGGGGGTTATGAACAGTAC. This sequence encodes CASSPSTGGYEQY. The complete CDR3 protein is CASSPSTGGYEQYF.

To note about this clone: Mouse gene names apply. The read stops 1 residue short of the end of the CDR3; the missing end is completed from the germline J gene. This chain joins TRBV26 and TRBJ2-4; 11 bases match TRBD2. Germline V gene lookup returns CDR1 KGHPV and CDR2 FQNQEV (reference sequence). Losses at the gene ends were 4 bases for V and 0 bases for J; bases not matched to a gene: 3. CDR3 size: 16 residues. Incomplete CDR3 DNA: TGTGCCAGCAGTCGGACTGGGGGGCCCAGTCAAAACACCTTGTAC. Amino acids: CASSRTGGPSQNTLY. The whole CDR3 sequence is CASSRTGGPSQNTLYF.

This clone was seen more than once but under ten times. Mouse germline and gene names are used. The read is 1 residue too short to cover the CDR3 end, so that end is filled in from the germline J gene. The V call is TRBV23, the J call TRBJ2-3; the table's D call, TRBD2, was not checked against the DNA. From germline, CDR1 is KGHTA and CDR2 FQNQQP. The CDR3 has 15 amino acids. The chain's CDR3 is CSSSQTTGGAETLYF. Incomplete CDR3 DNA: TGCTCCAGCAGTCAAACGACTGGGGGTGCAGAAACGCTGTAT.

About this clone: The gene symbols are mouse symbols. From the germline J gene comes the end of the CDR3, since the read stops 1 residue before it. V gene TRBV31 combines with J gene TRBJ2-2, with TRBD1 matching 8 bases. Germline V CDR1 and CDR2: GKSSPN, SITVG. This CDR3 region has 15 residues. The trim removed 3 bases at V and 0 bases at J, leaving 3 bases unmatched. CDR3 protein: CAWSTGGANTGQLYF. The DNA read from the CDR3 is TGTGCCTGGAGCACAGGGGGAGCAAACACCGGGCAGCTCTAC.

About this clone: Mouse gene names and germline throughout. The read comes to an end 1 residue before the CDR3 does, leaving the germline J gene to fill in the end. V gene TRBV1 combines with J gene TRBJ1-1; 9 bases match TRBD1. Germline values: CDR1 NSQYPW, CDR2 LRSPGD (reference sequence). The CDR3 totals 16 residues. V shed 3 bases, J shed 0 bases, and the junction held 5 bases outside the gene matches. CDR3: CTCSALRDRANTEVFF. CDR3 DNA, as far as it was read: TGCACCTGCAGTGCCCTCCGGGACAGGGCAAACACAGAAGTCTTC.

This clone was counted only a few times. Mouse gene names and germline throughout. CDR3: CASSLWGGVEQYF. The CDR3 bases that were read are TGTGCCAGCAGTCTGTGGGGGGGGGTTGAACAGTAC. V and J are TRBV26 and TRBJ2-7, with 7 bases matching TRBD2. The sequence runs out 1 residue before the end of the CDR3; the remainder is reconstructed from the germline J gene. The CDR3 runs to 13 residues. The V gene end was trimmed by 1 base and the J gene end by 6 bases; junction bases not matched to a gene: 3. CDR1 KGHPV and CDR2 FQNQEV come from the germline V gene (reference sequence).

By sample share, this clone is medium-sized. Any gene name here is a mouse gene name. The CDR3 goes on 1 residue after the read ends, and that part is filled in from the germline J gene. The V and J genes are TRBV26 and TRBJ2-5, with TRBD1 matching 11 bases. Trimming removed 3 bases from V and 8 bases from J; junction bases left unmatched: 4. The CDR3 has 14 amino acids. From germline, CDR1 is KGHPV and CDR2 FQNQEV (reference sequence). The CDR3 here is CASSLPGQGGTQYF. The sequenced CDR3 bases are TGTGCCAGCAGTCTCCCGGGACAGGGGGGCACCCAGTAC.

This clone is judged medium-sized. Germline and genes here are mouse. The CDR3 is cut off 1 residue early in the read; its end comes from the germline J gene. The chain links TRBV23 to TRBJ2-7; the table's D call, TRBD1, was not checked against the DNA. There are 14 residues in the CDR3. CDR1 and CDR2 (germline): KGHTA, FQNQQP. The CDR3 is CSSSQRDRGYEQYF. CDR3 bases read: TGCTCCAGCAGTCAAAGGGACAGGGGTTATGAACAGTAC.

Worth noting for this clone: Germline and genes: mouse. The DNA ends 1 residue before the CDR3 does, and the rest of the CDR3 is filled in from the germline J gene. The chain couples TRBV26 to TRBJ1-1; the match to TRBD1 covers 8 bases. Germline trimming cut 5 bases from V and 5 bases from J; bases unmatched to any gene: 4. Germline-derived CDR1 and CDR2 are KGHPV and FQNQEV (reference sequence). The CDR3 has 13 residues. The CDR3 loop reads CASSLQGGTEVFF. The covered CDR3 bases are TGTGCCAGCAGTTTACAGGGGGGGACAGAAGTCTTC. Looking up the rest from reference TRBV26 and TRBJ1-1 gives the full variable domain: NSKVIQTPRYLVKGQGQKAKMRCIPEKGHPVVFWYQQNKNNEFKFLINFQNQEVLQQIDMTEKRFSAECPSNSPCSLEIQSSEAGDSALYLCASSLQGGTEVFFGKGTRLTVV.

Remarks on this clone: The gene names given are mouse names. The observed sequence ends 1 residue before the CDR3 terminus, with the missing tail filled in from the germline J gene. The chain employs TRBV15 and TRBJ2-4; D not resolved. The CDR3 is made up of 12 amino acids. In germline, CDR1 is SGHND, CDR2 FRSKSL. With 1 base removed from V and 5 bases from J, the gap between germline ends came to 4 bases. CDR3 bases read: TGTGCCAGCAGTTTAGGGGGAAACACCTTGTAC. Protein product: CASSLGGNTLY. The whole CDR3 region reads CASSLGGNTLYF.

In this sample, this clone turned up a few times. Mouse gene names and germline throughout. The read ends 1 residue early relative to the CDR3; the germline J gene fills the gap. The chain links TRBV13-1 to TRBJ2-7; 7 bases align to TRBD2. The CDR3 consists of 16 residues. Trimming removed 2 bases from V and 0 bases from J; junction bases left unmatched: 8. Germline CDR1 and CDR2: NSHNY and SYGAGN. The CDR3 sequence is CASSDRPGGGSYEQYF. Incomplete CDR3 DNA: TGTGCCAGCAGTGACCGACCCGGGGGGGGCTCCTATGAACAGTAC.

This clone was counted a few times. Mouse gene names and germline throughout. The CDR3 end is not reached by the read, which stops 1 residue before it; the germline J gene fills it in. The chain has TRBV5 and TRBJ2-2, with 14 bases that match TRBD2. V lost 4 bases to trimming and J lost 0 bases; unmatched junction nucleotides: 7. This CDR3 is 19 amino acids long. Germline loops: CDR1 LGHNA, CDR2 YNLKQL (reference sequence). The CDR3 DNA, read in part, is TGTGCCAGCAGCCCCCGGGACTGGGGGGGCGCGGCAAACACCGGGCAGCTCTAC. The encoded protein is CASSPRDWGGAANTGQLY. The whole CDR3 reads CASSPRDWGGAANTGQLYF.

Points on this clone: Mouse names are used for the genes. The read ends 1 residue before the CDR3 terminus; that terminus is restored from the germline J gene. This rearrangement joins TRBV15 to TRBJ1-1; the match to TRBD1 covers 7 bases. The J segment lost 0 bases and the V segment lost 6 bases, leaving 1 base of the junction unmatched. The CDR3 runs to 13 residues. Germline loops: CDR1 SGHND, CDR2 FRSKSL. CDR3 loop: CASSGQANTEVFF. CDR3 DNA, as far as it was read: TGTGCCAGCAGCGGACAGGCAAACACAGAAGTCTTC.